Following are 9 T cell receptor beta chains from one sample sequenced in a study of blood T cell repertoires in COVID-19. Profiled with immunoSEQ multiplex PCR; TCRdb holds only in-frame clones, not every one. The sample lists 140,000 or so clones, 65% to 90% seen once, with around 8.4% in the top ten. The sequenced material came from peripheral blood. The receptors here all came from a human donor in a cohort sampled during active COVID-19.

Here the CDR3 reads CASSRRGSGITGELFF. In DNA, the CDR3 is TGTGCCAGCAGCCGACGGGGTAGCGGGATTACCGGGGAGCTGTTTTTT. The chain recombines TRBV27 with TRBJ2-2; TRBD2 matches at 8 bases. J gave up 5 bases and V 6 bases, and 11 bases lay outside the gene matches. From germline, CDR1 is MNHEY and CDR2 SMNVEV (reference sequence). The CDR3 is 16 amino acids.

This chain uses TRBV7-3 with TRBJ2-5; 9 bases line up with TRBD1. The CDR3 runs to 15 residues. J was trimmed by 3 bases and V by 0 bases; bases with no gene match: 2. From germline, CDR1 is SGHTA and CDR2 FQGTGA. This chain's CDR3 is CASSLTGQGKETQYF. In DNA, the CDR3 is TGTGCCAGCAGCTTAACGGGACAGGGTAAAGAGACCCAGTACTTC.

This clone was recorded only once. This chain joins TRBV5-1 and TRBJ2-1; perhaps TRBD2 as D (6 bases). This CDR3 has 16 residues. CDR1 and CDR2 (germline): SGHRS, YFSETQ. V dropped 1 base and J dropped 1 base, with 12 bases sitting between them. This chain's CDR3 is CASSLWGERSYNEQFF. DNA for the CDR3: TGCGCCAGCAGCTTGTGGGGGGAGAGGTCCTACAATGAGCAGTTCTTC.

In nucleotides, the CDR3 is TGTGCCAGCAGCTTACAGTTAGGACTAGCGGAGTTGGTAAGGTTCTTC. Translated: CASSLQLGLAELVRFF. The rearrangement uses TRBV7-9 and TRBJ2-1; 10 positions agree with TRBD2. The CDR3 totals 16 residues. Trimming took 2 bases from V and 15 from J; bases not matched to a gene: 16. CDR1 is SEHNR, CDR2 FQNEAQ, per germline (reference sequence).

The CDR3 region has the DNA TGTGCCAGCAGTCTCCGTCTCTATGGCTACACCTTC. Residues: CASSLRLYGYTF. The J gene is TRBJ1-2, the V gene TRBV28; D is unclear. Trimming removed 5 bases from V and 4 bases from J, with 8 bases in between. The CDR3 has 12 amino acids. Germline-derived CDR1 and CDR2 are MDHEN and SYDVKM.

This chain links TRBV27 with TRBJ1-2, with 9 bases identical to TRBD1. CDR1 and CDR2 from the germline V gene are MNHEY and SMNVEV (reference sequence). The CDR3 spans 17 residues. The V and J ends lost 5 bases and 1 base, in that order; junction bases with no gene match: 11. The chain's CDR3 is CASSLTGWDRDNYGYTF. The CDR3 DNA follows: TGTGCCAGCAGTCTAACGGGTTGGGACAGGGATAACTATGGCTACACCTTC.

The chain recombines TRBV6-1 with TRBJ1-6; D not resolved. Germline CDR1 and CDR2: MNHNS and SASEGT. This CDR3 comprises 15 residues. V was cut by 3 bases and J by 2 bases, with 8 bases left in between. CDR3 residues: CASSDVNTYNSPLHF. CDR3 coding DNA: TGTGCCAGCAGTGACGTAAACACCTATAATTCACCCCTCCACTTT.

The chain joins TRBV9 to TRBJ2-6; TRBD1 matches at 11 bases. The germline gives CDR1 SGDLS, CDR2 YYNGEE. The CDR3 covers 19 residues. V trimming: 4 bases; J trimming: 0 bases; junction bases outside the gene matches: 9. CDR3 sequence: CASSYYPGTGGSGANVLTF. The CDR3 DNA reads as TGTGCCAGCAGCTACTACCCCGGGACAGGGGGCTCTGGGGCCAACGTCCTGACTTTC.

The CDR3 region has the DNA TGTGCCAGCAATACACAGGGGGAGGGCTACACCTTC. Amino acid sequence: CASNTQGEGYTF. The chain uses TRBV27 and TRBJ1-2, with 8 bases that match TRBD1. CDR1 MNHEY and CDR2 SMNVEV come from the germline V gene (reference sequence). The V segment lost 7 bases and the J segment 8 bases; nucleotides outside the gene matches: 6. The CDR3 extends over 12 amino acids.